The 14 T cell receptor beta chains reported below all come from one sample, sequenced in a study of blood T cell repertoires in COVID-19 (TCRdb year 2020). Libraries were prepared through the immunoSEQ multiplex PCR assay. TCRdb mirrors the immuneACCESS table, restricted to in-frame sequences. Some clones are absent from its copies; in checked studies, under half trace to an unresolved V gene, and the reason for the others is unknown. This sample gives 200,000 to 300,000 clones in total; roughly 90% of them show up just once. Roughly 7.8% of the sample belongs to the ten largest clones. The sample was peripheral blood. Every receptor here comes from a man between 60 and 75 years old who had recovered from COVID-19.

The gene calls are TRBV24-1 and TRBJ2-1, with 13 bases identical to TRBD2. This CDR3 is built from 17 residues. The germline V gene has CDR1 KGHDR and CDR2 SFDVKD. J lost 9 bases, V lost 4 bases, and 11 bases had no gene match. The CDR3 DNA reads as TGTGCCACCAGTGACCTGAGCGGACTAGCGGGGGAGGGTGAGCAGTTCTTC. The encoded protein is CATSDLSGLAGEGEQFF.

The rearrangement joins TRBV19 to TRBJ2-2, with 9 bases aligning to TRBD1. CDR3 length equals 17 residues. Germline V gene lookup returns CDR1 LNHDA and CDR2 SQIVND (reference sequence). V shed 5 bases, J shed 6 bases, and the junction held 13 bases outside the gene matches. CDR3 sequence (DNA): TGTGCCAGTAGTGAACAGGGGGCGTTTTTTTCCGCCGGGGAGCTGTTTTTT. Translated: CASSEQGAFFSAGELFF.

The rearrangement links TRBV30 to TRBJ1-6, with D perhaps matching TRBD1 (5 bases). V was clipped by 3 bases and J by 0 bases, with 15 bases between them. CDR3 length: 17 residues. Per the germline V gene, CDR1 is GTSNPN and CDR2 is SVGIG (reference sequence). The CDR3 bases are TGTGCCTGGAGAACCGGCCTCGGGGGCTCCTATAATTCACCCCTCCACTTT. It codes for CAWRTGLGGSYNSPLHF.

This rearrangement joins TRBV19 to TRBJ2-3, with 13 nucleotides matching TRBD2. CDR3 size: 18 residues. Germline CDR1 and CDR2: LNHDA and SQIVND (reference sequence). Trimming cost V 3 bases and J 0 bases; bases outside gene matches: 6. Here the CDR3 reads CASSIRLAGGPSTDTQYF. Here the CDR3 DNA reads TGTGCCAGTAGTATTCGACTAGCGGGGGGCCCTAGCACAGATACGCAGTATTTT.

The rearrangement joins TRBV5-1 to TRBJ1-5, with a possible D match to TRBD1 (6 bases). V was clipped by 0 bases and J by 3 bases, with 10 bases between them. Germline V gene lookup returns CDR1 SGHRS and CDR2 YFSETQ. CDR3 length: 15 residues. The CDR3 nucleotides read TGCGCCAGCAGCTTGGAGGGGGGGAACAATCAGCCCCAGCATTTT. Translation gives CASSLEGGNNQPQHF. The complete variable domain, with remaining parts taken from reference TRBV5-1 and TRBJ1-5, reads KAGVTQTPRYLIKTRGQQVTLSCSPISGHRSVSWYQQTPGQGLQFLFEYFSETQRNKGNFPGRFSGRQFSNSRSEMNVSTLELGDSALYLCASSLEGGNNQPQHFGDGTRLSIL.

This chain connects TRBV6-5 to TRBJ1-4; D is ambiguous. The CDR3 has 16 amino acids. Per germline, CDR1 MNHEY and CDR2 SVGAGI. Trimming left V 3 bases short and J 3 bases short, with 14 bases between. The CDR3 loop is CASSYRWAGANEKLFF. In DNA form, the CDR3 reads TGTGCCAGCAGTTATCGATGGGCAGGCGCTAATGAAAAACTGTTTTTT.

This chain links TRBV4-2 with TRBJ1-5, with TRBD1 matching over 10 bases. Trimming at V came to 4 bases and at J to 6 bases, leaving 6 bases not matched to a gene. CDR1 is LGHNA and CDR2 is YNFKEQ in the germline V gene. This CDR3 has 15 residues. The CDR3 sequence is CASSPTTGGSQPQHF. Written as DNA, the CDR3 is TGTGCCAGCAGCCCTACGACAGGGGGCAGTCAGCCCCAGCATTTT.

V gene TRBV29-1 combines with J gene TRBJ1-1, with TRBD1 matching over 8 bases. Trimming at V came to 8 bases and at J to 5 bases, leaving 10 bases not matched to a gene. Germline V lookup: CDR1 SQVTM, CDR2 ANQGSEA. CDR3 length: 13 residues. CDR3 loop: CSYDAGGRTEAFF. For the CDR3, the DNA is TGCAGCTATGACGCAGGGGGCAGGACTGAAGCTTTCTTT.

The V call is TRBV5-1, the J call TRBJ2-7, with a possible D match to TRBD1 (5 bases). CDR3 size: 14 residues. Germline V gene sequence: CDR1 SGHRS, CDR2 YFSETQ. The V end lost 3 bases, the J end lost 4 bases, and 14 bases lay between the germline ends. The DNA for the CDR3 is TGCGCCAGCAGCTCTCAGGGTGTTGGATACGAGCAGTACGTC. Translated: CASSSQGVGYEQYV.

CDR3: CAISEGQGGQYF. In DNA form, the CDR3 reads TGTGCCATCAGTGAGGGACAGGGTGGGCAGTACTTC. The chain joins TRBV10-3 to TRBJ2-7; 8 bases agree with TRBD1. The germline V gene encodes CDR1 ENHRY and CDR2 SYGVKD. The CDR3 has 12 residues. Trimming cost V 2 bases and J 9 bases; bases outside gene matches: 3.

The rearrangement joins TRBV23-1 to TRBJ1-2; 9 bases fit TRBD1. TRBV23-1 qualifies as an ORF whose function is uncertain. This CDR3 has 15 residues. V was clipped by 2 bases and J by 4 bases; unmatched bases: 5. For the CDR3, the DNA is TGCGCCAGCAGTCAAGGGACAGGGCTGGGCTATGGCTACACCTTC. It translates to CASSQGTGLGYGYTF.

The chain carries TRBV18 and TRBJ2-4, with D maybe TRBD2 (6 bases). This CDR3 spans 14 amino acids. In germline, CDR1 is KGHSH, CDR2 LQKENI. The V end lost 2 bases, the J end lost 4 bases, and 9 bases lay between the germline ends. CDR3 sequence reads: CASSPTGGKNIQYF. The CDR3 region has the DNA TGTGCCAGCTCACCAACAGGAGGGAAAAACATTCAGTACTTC. The full variable domain, rest sourced from reference TRBV18 and TRBJ2-4, is NAGVMQNPRHLVRRRGQEARLRCSPMKGHSHVYWYRQLPEEGLKFMVYLQKENIIDESGMPKERFSAEFPKEGPSILRIQQVVRGDSAAYFCASSPTGGKNIQYFGAGTRLSVL.

The rearrangement joins TRBV5-4 to TRBJ2-2, with TRBD2 matching over 10 bases. This CDR3 is built from 17 residues. V shed 0 bases and J 6 bases; nucleotides not matched to a gene: 8. Germline V gene data show CDR1 as SGHNT and CDR2 as YYREEE (reference sequence). For the CDR3, the DNA is TGTGCCAGCAGCTTGGATCAGCGGGGGGGCTTCCCCGGGGAGCTGTTTTTT. This sequence encodes CASSLDQRGGFPGELFF.

DNA for the CDR3: TGTGCCAGCAGTCCCCGACAGGGGGCGCGTTATGGCTACACCTTC. Translation: CASSPRQGARYGYTF. The chain uses TRBV6-5 and TRBJ1-2, with 10 bases aligning to TRBD1. The trim removed 5 bases at V and 5 bases at J, leaving 8 bases unmatched. CDR3 length: 15 residues. CDR1 and CDR2 (germline): MNHEY, SVGAGI.